One sample yielded the 27 T cell receptor beta chains listed below, sequenced in a study of T cell responses to AZD1222 COVID-19 vaccine (dated by TCRdb to the early 2020s). The sample's time point, from its label and the paper: baseline before first vaccination. Library method: the immunoSEQ multiplex PCR assay. TCRdb stores this immuneACCESS table with in-frame sequences only. Part of the clones is absent; in the studies checked, under half of the shortfall reflects unresolved V genes, and no reason is known for the rest. The sample table records over 150,000 clones; approximately 92% of these occur just once. Around 9.3% of the sample is held by the ten biggest clonotypes. The starting material was peripheral blood, obtained on day 0 of AZD1222 vaccination. The receptors originated from an adult in good health.

The chain recombines TRBV5-8 with TRBJ1-5; D is undetermined. From germline, CDR1 is SGHTS and CDR2 YDEGEE. This CDR3 has 14 residues. V lost 2 bases, J lost 3 bases, and 9 bases lay in between. Here the CDR3 reads CASSFTTSNQPQHF. In DNA form, the CDR3 reads TGTGCCAGCAGCTTCACCACCTCCAATCAGCCCCAGCATTTT.

This sequence joins TRBV7-2 and TRBJ2-5; 8 bases agree with TRBD2. J was trimmed by 5 bases and V by 2 bases; bases with no gene match: 10. This CDR3 spans 16 amino acids. The germline V gene has CDR1 SGHTA and CDR2 FQGNSA. CDR3 residues: CASSLIGAGRGETQYF. The CDR3 DNA sequence: TGTGCCAGCAGCTTAATTGGAGCCGGGAGGGGGGAGACCCAGTACTTC.

J is TRBJ1-2 and V is TRBV2; 11 nucleotides agree with TRBD1. The junction had 7 bases not matched to a gene; V was cut back by 6 bases and J by 7 bases. The CDR3 consists of 14 residues. Germline CDR1 is SNHLY and CDR2 is FYNNEI. In nucleotides, the CDR3 is TGTGCCAGCAGAGAGAGGACAGGGGGCATTGGCTACACCTTC. It specifies CASRERTGGIGYTF.

The gene calls are TRBV7-8 and TRBJ1-5; no reliable D call. Germline CDR1 reads SGHVS; CDR2 reads FQNEAQ. CDR3 size: 14 residues. Between the trimmed V and J ends, which lost 5 bases and 0 bases, there was a span of 8 bases. The CDR3 DNA reads as TGTGCCAGCAGCACCCTGGTTAGCAATCAGCCCCAGCATTTT. Translated, it gives CASSTLVSNQPQHF.

The chain employs TRBV4-3 and TRBJ1-3; D remains ambiguous. The CDR3 contains 13 residues. Germline loops: CDR1 LGHNA, CDR2 YSLEER. Trimming removed 0 bases at V and 3 bases at J, with 3 bases between. The CDR3 protein is CASSQEGGNTIYF. The CDR3 nucleotides are TGCGCCAGCAGCCAAGAGGGTGGAAACACCATATATTTT.

The rearrangement links TRBV24-1 to TRBJ2-1, with D perhaps being TRBD1 or TRBD2 (5 bases each). V was shortened by 3 bases and J by 13 bases, with 15 bases between the two germline ends. Germline CDR1 and CDR2: KGHDR and SFDVKD. The CDR3 is 13 amino acids. CDR3 loop: CATSDGGRVRQFF. In DNA, the CDR3 is TGTGCCACCAGTGATGGGGGAAGGGTTCGCCAGTTCTTC.

The chain employs TRBV11-1 and TRBJ2-3; 8 nucleotides agree with TRBD2. CDR3 length: 16 amino acids. From germline, CDR1 is SGHAT and CDR2 FQDESV (reference sequence). V gave up 0 bases and J gave up 3 bases; unmatched junction bases: 5. The CDR3 region is CASSLALSGNTDTQYF. The CDR3 region has the DNA TGTGCCAGCAGCTTAGCGCTTAGCGGGAATACAGATACGCAGTATTTT.

The V call is TRBV2, the J call TRBJ1-1; D unclear. The V end was cut by 1 base, the J end by 8 bases, with 14 bases between. Germline CDR1 is SNHLY and CDR2 is FYNNEI. CDR3 length: 14 amino acids. The CDR3 coding sequence is TGTGCCAGCAGTGAAGGGGGAAGAAACTTCGAAGCTTTCTTT. This encodes CASSEGGRNFEAFF. The whole variable domain, remainder taken from reference TRBV2 and TRBJ1-1, is EPEVTQTPSHQVTQMGQEVILRCVPISNHLYFYWYRQILGQKVEFLVSFYNNEISEKSEIFDDQFSVERPDGSNFTLKIRSTKLEDSAMYFCASSEGGRNFEAFFGQGTRLTVV.

DNA of the CDR3: TGCGCCAGCAGCTGGACAGGGCCCACTGAAGCTTTCTTT. It is translated as CASSWTGPTEAFF. The V call is TRBV5-1, the J call TRBJ1-1; the match to TRBD1 covers 8 bases. In germline, CDR1 is SGHRS, CDR2 YFSETQ. This CDR3 spans 13 amino acids. The V gene end was trimmed by 3 bases and the J gene end by 4 bases; junction bases not matched to a gene: 2.

The chain joins TRBV18 to TRBJ1-4; weak D call: TRBD1 (5 bases). V lost 3 bases, J lost 4 bases, and 12 bases lay in between. This CDR3 contains 15 residues. Germline V gene lookup returns CDR1 KGHSH and CDR2 LQKENI. The CDR3 sequence: CASSPSRDGNEKLFF. The CDR3 DNA reads TGTGCCAGCTCACCTTCTCGGGACGGTAATGAAAAACTGTTTTTT.

Details on this clone: The sample carries other DNA sequences with the same CDR3. V gene TRBV30 combines with J gene TRBJ1-1; unclear D gene. CDR1 and CDR2 from the germline V gene are GTSNPN and SVGIG (reference sequence). The germline V and J ends were trimmed by 5 bases and 0 bases, with 4 bases remaining between them. The CDR3 is 11 amino acids. The CDR3 bases are TGTGCCTGGGTCTTGAACACTGAAGCTTTCTTT. It is translated as CAWVLNTEAFF. The complete variable domain, with remaining parts taken from reference TRBV30 and TRBJ1-1, reads SQTIHQWPATLVQPVGSPLSLECTVEGTSNPNLYWYRQAAGRGLQLLFYSVGIGQISSEVPQNLSASRPQDRQFILSSKKLLLSDSGFYLCAWVLNTEAFFGQGTRLTVV.

The chain is built from TRBV5-1 and TRBJ1-6; D gene uncertain. This CDR3 is 14 amino acids long. CDR1 and CDR2 (germline): SGHRS, YFSETQ. Deletions cut 2 bases from V and 8 bases from J, with 11 bases between. The CDR3 sequence is CASSLPGTDSPLHF. In DNA form, the CDR3 reads TGCGCCAGCAGCTTACCGGGTACCGATTCACCCCTCCACTTT.

This chain uses TRBV24-1 with TRBJ1-4; D perhaps matches TRBD1 (5 bases). With 3 bases removed from V and 6 bases from J, the gap between germline ends came to 13 bases. Germline CDR1 KGHDR, CDR2 SFDVKD. The CDR3 runs to 15 residues. The CDR3 DNA reads as TGTGCCACCAGTGATGCCCCGGGGACGGATGAAAAACTGTTTTTT. It translates to CATSDAPGTDEKLFF.

V gene TRBV30 combines with J gene TRBJ1-1; no clear D gene. The ends were cut back, 0 bases at V and 6 bases at J, with 8 bases in the middle. The V gene's germline CDR1 is GTSNPN and CDR2 SVGIG (reference sequence). The CDR3 has 12 residues. DNA of the CDR3: TGTGCCTGGAGTGTCCCGCTGGCTGAAGCTTTCTTT. Translated: CAWSVPLAEAFF.

The chain employs TRBV7-3 and TRBJ1-2; tentatively, D is TRBD1 (5 bases). Looked up from germline, CDR1 is SGHTA and CDR2 is FQGTGA. Trimming stripped 4 bases from V and 7 bases from J, with 22 bases between. This CDR3 spans 16 amino acids. The CDR3 coding sequence is TGTGCCAGCAGCTCCCAGGGCCCGGGAGCTGGGGGTGGCTACACCTTC. Its translation is CASSSQGPGAGGGYTF. The entire variable domain, with the rest obtained from reference TRBV7-3 and TRBJ1-2, is as follows: GAGVSQTPSNKVTEKGKYVELRCDPISGHTALYWYRQSLGQGPEFLIYFQGTGAADDSGLPNDRFFAVRPEGSVSTLKIQRTERGDSAVYLCASSSQGPGAGGGYTFGSGTRLTVV.

This chain uses TRBV19 with TRBJ1-5; D gene ambiguous. Germline CDR1 is LNHDA and CDR2 is SQIVND (reference sequence). Trimming left V 7 bases short and J 3 bases short, with 16 bases between. CDR3 length: 15 amino acids. The CDR3 loop reads CASTGEASSNQPQHF. For the CDR3, the DNA is TGTGCCAGTACGGGTGAGGCGTCTTCCAATCAGCCCCAGCATTTT. Full variable domain (remainder filled in from reference TRBV19 and TRBJ1-5): DGGITQSPKYLFRKEGQNVTLSCEQNLNHDAMYWYRQDPGQGLRLIYYSQIVNDFQKGDIAEGYSVSREKKESFPLTVTSAQKNPTAFYLCASTGEASSNQPQHFGDGTRLSIL.

This clone has a single count. This chain joins TRBV14 and TRBJ2-3; TRBD2 aligns across 8 bases. CDR1 is SGHDN and CDR2 is FVKESK in the germline V gene. The trim removed 3 bases at V and 6 bases at J, leaving 11 bases unmatched. This CDR3 is 16 amino acids long. The CDR3: CASSQLIGLARDTQYF. CDR3 in DNA: TGTGCCAGCAGCCAGCTCATCGGACTAGCCCGCGATACGCAGTATTTT. Complete variable domain (other parts from reference TRBV14 and TRBJ2-3): EAGVTQFPSHSVIEKGQTVTLRCDPISGHDNLYWYRRVMGKEIKFLLHFVKESKQDESGMPNNRFLAERTGGTYSTLKVQPAELEDSGVYFCASSQLIGLARDTQYFGPGTRLTVL.

The chain combines TRBV7-6 with TRBJ1-4, with D maybe TRBD1 (5 bases). Per germline, CDR1 SGHVS and CDR2 FNYEAQ. V was shortened by 5 bases and J by 1 base, with 14 bases between the two germline ends. The CDR3 covers 16 residues. CDR3 region: CASSPRTGGTNEKLFF. In DNA, the CDR3 is TGTGCCAGCAGCCCAAGGACCGGGGGAACTAATGAAAAACTGTTTTTT.

This rearrangement joins TRBV7-3 to TRBJ2-3; D gene unclear. CDR1 SGHTA and CDR2 FQGTGA come from the germline V gene. V gave up 4 bases and J gave up 7 bases, with 6 bases separating them. This CDR3 comprises 11 residues. The CDR3 coding sequence is TGTGCCAGCAGCTCCTCTAATACGCAGTATTTT. Translation: CASSSSNTQYF.

In this sample, this clone turned up once. The rearrangement links TRBV3-1 (or the pseudogene TRBV3-2) to TRBJ1-2; 12 nucleotides agree with TRBD1. The J segment lost 8 bases and the V segment lost 3 bases, leaving 13 bases of the junction unmatched. CDR1 and CDR2 from the germline V gene are LGHDT and YNNKEL (reference sequence). The CDR3 runs to 17 residues. The CDR3 DNA is TGTGCCAGCAGCCAGACCCGATTGGGACAGGGGGCAGAAGGCTACACCTTC. Translated: CASSQTRLGQGAEGYTF.

The chain links TRBV6-5 to TRBJ2-5; TRBD2 might be the D (6 bases). Germline lookup yields CDR1 MNHEY and CDR2 SVGAGI. V was trimmed by 2 bases and J by 4 bases, leaving 8 bases between them. The CDR3 runs 13 residues. CDR3 sequence reads: CASSYVGGETQYF. CDR3 nucleotides: TGTGCCAGCAGTTACGTGGGGGGAGAGACCCAGTACTTC.

The rearrangement uses TRBV7-9 and TRBJ1-6; D remains ambiguous. Trimming removed 5 bases from V and 8 bases from J, with 13 bases in between. The CDR3 consists of 14 residues. Germline V gene lookup returns CDR1 SEHNR and CDR2 FQNEAQ (reference sequence). Here the CDR3 DNA reads TGTGCCAGCAGCCGGGTCTCACGGGATTCACCCCTCCACTTT. Protein sequence: CASSRVSRDSPLHF.

The chain uses TRBV7-2 and TRBJ2-1, with D hard to call. The CDR3 length is 13 residues. The germline CDR1 and CDR2 sequences are SGHTA and FQGNSA. The V end was cut by 7 bases, the J end by 6 bases, with 13 bases between. The CDR3 DNA sequence: TGTGCCAGCATCTTCATAGGTAGCAATGAGCAGTTCTTC. Protein: CASIFIGSNEQFF. Full variable domain (outside the CDR3, taken from reference TRBV7-2 and TRBJ2-1): GAGVSQSPSNKVTEKGKDVELRCDPISGHTALYWYRQSLGQGLEFLIYFQGNSAPDKSGLPSDRFSAERTGGSVSTLTIQRTQQEDSAVYLCASIFIGSNEQFFGPGTRLTVL.

The gene calls are TRBV6-2 or TRBV6-3 and TRBJ1-2; tentative D call: TRBD1 (5 bases). The CDR3 extends over 14 amino acids. The V and J ends lost 0 bases and 6 bases respectively, with 11 bases between them. Germline CDR1 MNHEY, CDR2 SVGEGT. The CDR3 loop is CASSYSVQADGYTF. CDR3 in DNA: TGTGCCAGCAGTTACTCGGTACAGGCAGATGGCTACACCTTC.

This chain connects TRBV24-1 to TRBJ1-5; no reliable D call. Deletions cut 0 bases from V and 4 bases from J, with 6 bases between. This CDR3 contains 14 residues. The germline CDR1 and CDR2 sequences are KGHDR and SFDVKD. CDR3 DNA: TGTGCCACCAGTGATTTGGACAAAAATCAGCCCCAGCATTTT. It encodes CATSDLDKNQPQHF.

The chain uses TRBV11-3 and TRBJ2-2; possible D gene TRBD2, 7 bases. The germline CDR1 and CDR2 sequences are SGHNT and YENEEA. The CDR3 runs to 15 residues. The ends were cut back, 2 bases at V and 4 bases at J, with 11 bases in the middle. As DNA, the CDR3 is TGTGCCAGCAGCTTAATCGCGGGGGCCACCGGGGAGCTGTTTTTT. Protein: CASSLIAGATGELFF. The full variable domain, rest sourced from reference TRBV11-3 and TRBJ2-2, is EAGVVQSPRYKIIEKKQPVAFWCNPISGHNTLYWYLQNLGQGPELLIRYENEEAVDDSQLPKDRFSAERLKGVDSTLKIQPAELGDSAVYLCASSLIAGATGELFFGEGSRLTVL.

This sequence joins TRBV30 and TRBJ1-5, with D perhaps matching TRBD1 (5 bases). CDR3 length: 14 amino acids. The V gene's germline CDR1 is GTSNPN and CDR2 SVGIG (reference sequence). The V end was cut by 2 bases, the J end by 3 bases, with 11 bases between. The CDR3 DNA follows: TGTGCCTGGAGTAAGCGACAGTCCAATCAGCCCCAGCATTTT. Protein: CAWSKRQSNQPQHF.